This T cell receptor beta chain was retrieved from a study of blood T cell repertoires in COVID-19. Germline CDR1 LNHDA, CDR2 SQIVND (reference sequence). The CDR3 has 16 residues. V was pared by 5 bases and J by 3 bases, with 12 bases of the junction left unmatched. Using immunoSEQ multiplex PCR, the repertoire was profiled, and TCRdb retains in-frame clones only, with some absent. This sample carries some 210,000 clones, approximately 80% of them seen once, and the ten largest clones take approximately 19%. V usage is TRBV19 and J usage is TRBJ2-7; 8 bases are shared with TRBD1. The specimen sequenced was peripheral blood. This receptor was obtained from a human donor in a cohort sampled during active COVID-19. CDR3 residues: CASSALTGDRGYEQYF. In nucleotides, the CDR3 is TGTGCCAGTAGTGCCTTGACAGGGGACCGGGGCTACGAGCAGTACTTC.